This entry describes one T cell receptor (beta chain). The antigen is not known. This table comes from immunoSEQ multiplex PCR, and its TCRdb copy is limited to in-frame clones, with some not included. This sample yields over 50,000 clones, of which more than 80% are seen a single time; about 2.5% belongs to the top ten. Antigen-specific CD4+ T cell clonotypes were called by their expansion after viral peptide-pool culture in ViraFEST. CD4+ T cells were isolated after roughly nine days of culture. The data belong to a study of vaccination effects on CD4 cells after COVID-19. V trimming: 0 bases; J trimming: 1 base; junction bases outside the gene matches: 3. The V gene's germline CDR1 is SGHNT and CDR2 YYREEE (reference sequence). The CDR3 is 16 amino acids.

The J gene is TRBJ2-3, the V gene TRBV5-4, with 9 bases lining up with TRBD2. The source material was CD4+ T cells from PBMCs cultured with HCoV-229E spike peptides, sampled before COVID-19 vaccination. This clonotype was obtained from a human donor who received a COVID-19 vaccine. CDR3 region: CASSLGSSGGTDTQYF. The CDR3 DNA reads TGTGCCAGCAGCTTGGGCTCTAGCGGGGGCACAGATACGCAGTATTTT.